This entry concerns a single TCR beta chain. Patients in Seattle were enrolled during active infection, then followed longitudinally. In the source study's methods: Cell counts per sample came from amplifying reference gene primers. Produced via immunoSEQ multiplex PCR; TCRdb's table is partial and in-frame only. V, J and clone size are taken as reported in that table, and D and trimming were inferred from the DNA itself. The data show about 170,000 clones, 86% seen once. This CDR3 is built from 16 residues. Trimming took 0 bases from V and 4 from J, leaving 13 bases between them. Per the germline V gene, CDR1 is MGHRA and CDR2 is YSYEKL. The data derive from a study of blood T cell repertoires in COVID-19. For the study at large: From T cells, B-cell-depleted T cells, or PBMCs came the material, which was cDNA or gDNA.

The sequence came from a woman aged 55-70 years with COVID-19, enrolled during active disease. The sample was peripheral blood. The chain carries TRBV4-1 and TRBJ1-5; tentatively, D is TRBD1 (5 bases). In DNA, the CDR3 is TGCGCCAGCAGCCAAGACTTTCTTAAGGGGAATCAGCCCCAGCATTTT. Its protein product is CASSQDFLKGNQPQHF.